This T cell receptor beta chain was documented in a study of T cell repertoires in cytomegalovirus infection. This clonotype was counted only a few times. The antigen is unknown. TCRdb independently ran MiXCR on the reads; one entry per CDR3 protein. The table records about a million distinct CDR3 sequences, around 30% of them present only once. The V gene lost 5 bases and the J gene lost 1 base, with 15 bases spanning the gap. CDR3 length: 16 residues. Germline V gene sequence: CDR1 SEHNR, CDR2 FQNEAQ (reference sequence). This material consisted of cultured CD8+ T cells from PBMCs, taken from culture after CMV antigen stimulation. This sequence joins TRBV7-9 and TRBJ2-1; a possible D gene is TRBD1 (5 bases). The clonotype was recovered from a human donor in good health (CMV status not recorded). Some clones in this sample may be carry-over from other donors' samples. This CDR3 is CASSPSLTGSYNEQFF. In nucleotides, the CDR3 is TGTGCCAGCAGCCCTAGTTTAACAGGTTCCTACAATGAGCAGTTCTTC.